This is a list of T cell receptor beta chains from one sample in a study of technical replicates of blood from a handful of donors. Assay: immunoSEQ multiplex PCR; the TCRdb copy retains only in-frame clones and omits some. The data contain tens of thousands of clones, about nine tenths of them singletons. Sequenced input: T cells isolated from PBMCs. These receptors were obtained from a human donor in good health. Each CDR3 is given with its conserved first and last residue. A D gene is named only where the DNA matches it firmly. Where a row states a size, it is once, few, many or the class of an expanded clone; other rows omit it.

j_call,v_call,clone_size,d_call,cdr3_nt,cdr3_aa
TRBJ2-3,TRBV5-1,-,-,TGCGCCAGCAGCTTCGGGTTGACAGATACGCAGTATTTT,CASSFGLTDTQYF
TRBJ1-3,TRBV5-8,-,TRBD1,TGTGCCAGCAGCCCCGGGACAGGGACTGGAAACACCATATATTTT,CASSPGTGTGNTIYF
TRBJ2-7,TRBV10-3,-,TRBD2,TGTGCCATCAGTGCAGGGGGACTAGCGGGAGGCATCTACGAGCAGTACTTC,CAISAGGLAGGIYEQYF
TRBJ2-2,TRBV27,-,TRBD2,TGTGCCAGCAGTTTAGCGGGGGTTACCGGACTGTACACCGGGGAGCTGTTTTTT,CASSLAGVTGLYTGELFF
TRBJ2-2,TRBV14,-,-,TGTGCCAGCAGCCATGGGGACTGGGTCGGGACCGGGGAGCTGTTTTTT,CASSHGDWVGTGELFF
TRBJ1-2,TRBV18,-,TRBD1,TGTGCCAGCTCACCCCAGGACAGGGGTGATATCTCTGGCTACACCTTC,CASSPQDRGDISGYTF
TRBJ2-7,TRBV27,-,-,TGTGCCAGCAGAAAGGACAGCCAGCCCTTCTACGAGCAGTACTTC,CASRKDSQPFYEQYF
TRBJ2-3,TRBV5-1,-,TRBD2,TGCGCCAGCAGCTTGGCCTCGGCGGGGGGAGATACGCAGTATTTT,CASSLASAGGDTQYF
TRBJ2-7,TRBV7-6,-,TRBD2,TGTGCCAGCAGCTTAACTAGCGGGTTCCCCTCCTACGAGCAGTACTTC,CASSLTSGFPSYEQYF
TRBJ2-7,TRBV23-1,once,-,TGCGCCAGCAGTCACGGGAATCGGTCCTTGGGCGAGCAGTACTTC,CASSHGNRSLGEQYF
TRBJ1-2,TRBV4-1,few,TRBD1,TGCGCCAGCAGCCAAGATTGGGACAGCAACTATGGCTACACCTTC,CASSQDWDSNYGYTF
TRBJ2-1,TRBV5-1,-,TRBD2,TGCGCCAGCAGCTTGTGGTCTAGCGGGGATTACAATGAGCAGTTCTTC,CASSLWSSGDYNEQFF
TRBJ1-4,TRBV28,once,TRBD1,TGTGCCAGCAGTCGGACAGGGAATAATGAAAAACTGTTTTTT,CASSRTGNNEKLFF
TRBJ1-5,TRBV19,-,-,TGTGCCAGTAAACAGGACAGCGACTATAGCAATCAGCCCCAGCATTTT,CASKQDSDYSNQPQHF
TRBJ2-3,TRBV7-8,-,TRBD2,TGTGCCAGCAGCTTTCAGTCTAGCGGGAGAGGCACAGATACGCAGTATTTT,CASSFQSSGRGTDTQYF
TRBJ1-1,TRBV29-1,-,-,TGCAGCGCTACTCGCGGGGGAGGGGTTGGCACTGAAGCTTTCTTT,CSATRGGGVGTEAFF
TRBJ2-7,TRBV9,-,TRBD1,TGTGCCAGCAGCGTATCCATTGGACAGGCCTACGAGCAGTACTTC,CASSVSIGQAYEQYF
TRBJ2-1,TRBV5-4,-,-,TGTGCCAGCAGCTTGACTAATTCCTACAATGAGCAGTTCTTC,CASSLTNSYNEQFF
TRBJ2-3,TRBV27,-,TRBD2,TGTGCCAGCAGTTTAGGGACTAGCGGTCACACAGATACGCAGTATTTT,CASSLGTSGHTDTQYF
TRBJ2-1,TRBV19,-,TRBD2,TGTGCCAGTAGTATCAAGCTAGCGGGAGGGGATGAGCAGTTCTTC,CASSIKLAGGDEQFF
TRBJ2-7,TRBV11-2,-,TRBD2,TGTGCCAGCAGCTTAGTATCGTCGTCTAGCGGTTCCTACGAGCAGTACTTC,CASSLVSSSSGSYEQYF
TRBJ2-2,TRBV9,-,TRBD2,TGTGCCAGCAGCCTTTCCGGGACTAGCGGGAGAACCGGGGAGCTGTTTTTT,CASSLSGTSGRTGELFF
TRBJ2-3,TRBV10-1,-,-,TGCGCCAGCAGTGACGCTGGGGAGACAGATACGCAGTATTTT,CASSDAGETDTQYF
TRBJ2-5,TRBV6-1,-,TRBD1,TGTGCCAGCAAGAGGGGGCGCTTGGAGACCCAGTACTTC,CASKRGRLETQYF
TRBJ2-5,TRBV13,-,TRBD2,TGTGCCAGCAGGGGAGGGGCGCGGGAGACCCAGTACTTC,CASRGGARETQYF
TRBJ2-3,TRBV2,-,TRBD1,TGTGCCAGCAGTCCGCCTGGGGTGAACAGGGGTGGCACAGATACGCAGTATTTT,CASSPPGVNRGGTDTQYF
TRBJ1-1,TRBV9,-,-,TGTGCCAGCAGCTTAGGGGGGCAGACTGAAGCTTTCTTT,CASSLGGQTEAFF
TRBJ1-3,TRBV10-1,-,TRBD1,TGCGCCGGACGTGGGACAGGGGTAGACACCATATATTTT,CAGRGTGVDTIYF
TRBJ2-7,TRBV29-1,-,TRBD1,TGCAGCGTTACCCGATCGCTGACAGGGGGGTCCTACGAGCAGTACTTC,CSVTRSLTGGSYEQYF
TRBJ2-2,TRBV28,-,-,TGTGCCAGCAGTTTGGCTTCCTCCGGAGGCGGGGAGCTGTTTTTT,CASSLASSGGGELFF
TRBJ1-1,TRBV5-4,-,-,TGTGCCAGCAGGCTTTCAAGGGGCGCGGTTATTCACACTGAAGCTTTCTTT,CASRLSRGAVIHTEAFF